Below, one TCR beta chain is given with its context. Its antigen is unidentified. Looked up from germline, CDR1 is SGHAT and CDR2 is FQNNGV. V was trimmed by 3 bases and J by 8 bases, leaving 13 bases between them. This CDR3 comprises 13 residues. The data were obtained in a study of cytomegalovirus exposure and HLA in healthy donors. Study-level results: The study had only CMV serostatus as immune exposure information. A missense DCLRE1C variant was associated with V- and J-gene trimming of TCR beta chains in a later analysis, and an independent cohort replicated the association. The authors later found TCR association rates varying by HLA locus, with DRB1 most and HLA-C fewest. Within a later analysis, the majority of CMV-associated TCR beta chains appeared HLA-restricted.

PCR primers comprised 60 Vbeta and 13 Jbeta primers. Assay used: immunoSEQ multiplex PCR; TCRdb lists only in-frame clones, some missing. Of 150,000 to 200,000 clones in the sample, around 70% were seen once. The TCR was taken from a man aged 18-30 years in good health and CMV-seropositive. Input material: PBMCs. V is TRBV11-2 and J is TRBJ1-2, with D unclear. The CDR3 DNA follows: TGTGCCAGCAGCTTCACCTTTGGAGGCGGCTACACCTTC. Protein: CASSFTFGGGYTF.